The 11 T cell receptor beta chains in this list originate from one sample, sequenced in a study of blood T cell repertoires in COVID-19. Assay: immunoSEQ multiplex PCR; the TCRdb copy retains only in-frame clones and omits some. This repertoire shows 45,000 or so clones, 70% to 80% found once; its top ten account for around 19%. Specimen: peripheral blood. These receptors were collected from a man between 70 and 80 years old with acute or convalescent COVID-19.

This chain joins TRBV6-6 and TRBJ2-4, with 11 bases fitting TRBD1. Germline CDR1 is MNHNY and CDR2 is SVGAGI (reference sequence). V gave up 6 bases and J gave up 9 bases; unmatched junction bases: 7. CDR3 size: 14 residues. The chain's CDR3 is CASSRTGGASIQYF. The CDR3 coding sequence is TGTGCCAGCAGCCGGACAGGGGGCGCGAGCATTCAGTACTTC.

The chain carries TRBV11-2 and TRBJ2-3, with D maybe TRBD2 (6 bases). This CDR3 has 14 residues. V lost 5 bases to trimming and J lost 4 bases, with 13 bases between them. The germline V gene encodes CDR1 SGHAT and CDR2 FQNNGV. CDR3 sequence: CASSDIRDSDTQYF. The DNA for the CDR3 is TGTGCCAGCAGCGATATACGGGACTCAGATACGCAGTATTTT.

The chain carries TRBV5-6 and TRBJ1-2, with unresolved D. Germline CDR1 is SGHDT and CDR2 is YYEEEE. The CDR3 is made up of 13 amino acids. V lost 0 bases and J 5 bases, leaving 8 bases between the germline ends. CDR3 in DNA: TGTGCCAGCAGCTTGGATTCTGAGTATGGCTACACCTTC. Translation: CASSLDSEYGYTF.

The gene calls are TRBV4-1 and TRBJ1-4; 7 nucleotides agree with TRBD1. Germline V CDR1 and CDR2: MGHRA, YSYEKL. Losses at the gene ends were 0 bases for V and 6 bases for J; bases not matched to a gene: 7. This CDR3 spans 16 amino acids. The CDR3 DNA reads TGCGCCAGCAGCCAAGAGCCACAGGGGAGGCATGAAAAACTGTTTTTT. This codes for CASSQEPQGRHEKLFF.

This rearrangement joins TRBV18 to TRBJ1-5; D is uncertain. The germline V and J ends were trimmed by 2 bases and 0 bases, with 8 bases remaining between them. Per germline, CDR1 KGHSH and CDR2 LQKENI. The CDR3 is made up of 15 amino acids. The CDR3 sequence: CASSPTEPSNQPQHF. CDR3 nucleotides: TGTGCCAGCTCACCAACGGAGCCTAGCAATCAGCCCCAGCATTTT.

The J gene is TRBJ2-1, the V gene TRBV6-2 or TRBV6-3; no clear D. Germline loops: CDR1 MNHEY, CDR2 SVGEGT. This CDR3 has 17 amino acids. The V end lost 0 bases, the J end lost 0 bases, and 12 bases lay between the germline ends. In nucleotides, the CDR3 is TGTGCCAGCAGTTACTCCATTCAGTCCCTCTCCTACAATGAGCAGTTCTTC. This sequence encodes CASSYSIQSLSYNEQFF.

The CDR3 DNA reads TGTGCCAGCCGCCGGGCCCCAGGGGAAAAACTGTTTTTT. Its translation: CASRRAPGEKLFF. V and J are TRBV28 and TRBJ1-4, with D possibly being TRBD1 (5 bases). V lost 8 bases and J 8 bases, leaving 15 bases between the germline ends. The germline V gene has CDR1 MDHEN and CDR2 SYDVKM. The CDR3 is made up of 13 amino acids. Combining the CDR3 with reference TRBV28 and TRBJ1-4 gives the whole variable domain DVKVTQSSRYLVKRTGEKVFLECVQDMDHENMFWYRQDPGLGLRLIYFSYDVKMKEKGDIPEGYSVSREKKERFSLILESASTNQTSMYLCASRRAPGEKLFFGSGTQLSVL.

The CDR3 bases are TGTGCCAGCAGCACAAACTACGAGCAGTACTTC. Residues: CASSTNYEQYF. The chain employs TRBV7-9 and TRBJ2-7, with D hard to call. Trimming took 5 bases from V and 3 from J, leaving 5 bases between them. This CDR3 is 11 amino acids long. Per germline, CDR1 SEHNR and CDR2 FQNEAQ (reference sequence).

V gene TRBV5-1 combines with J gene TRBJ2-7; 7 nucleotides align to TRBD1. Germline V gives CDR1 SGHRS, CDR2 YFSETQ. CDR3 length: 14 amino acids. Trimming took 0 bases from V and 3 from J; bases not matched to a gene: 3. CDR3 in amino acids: CASSLDGTDYEQYF. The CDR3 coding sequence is TGCGCCAGCAGCTTGGACGGGACAGACTACGAGCAGTACTTC.

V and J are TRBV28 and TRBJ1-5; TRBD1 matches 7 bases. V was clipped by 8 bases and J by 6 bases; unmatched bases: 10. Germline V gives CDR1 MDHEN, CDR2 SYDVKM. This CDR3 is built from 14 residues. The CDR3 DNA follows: TGTGCCAGCGTTTCGACAGGGTTTTTTCAGCCCCAGCATTTT. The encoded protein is CASVSTGFFQPQHF.

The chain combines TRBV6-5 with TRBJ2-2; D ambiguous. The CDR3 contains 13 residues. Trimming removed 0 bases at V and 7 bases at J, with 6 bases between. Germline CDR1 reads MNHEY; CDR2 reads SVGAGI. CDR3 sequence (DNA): TGTGCCAGCAGTTACTCGGGCGTCGGGGAGCTGTTTTTT. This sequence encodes CASSYSGVGELFF.